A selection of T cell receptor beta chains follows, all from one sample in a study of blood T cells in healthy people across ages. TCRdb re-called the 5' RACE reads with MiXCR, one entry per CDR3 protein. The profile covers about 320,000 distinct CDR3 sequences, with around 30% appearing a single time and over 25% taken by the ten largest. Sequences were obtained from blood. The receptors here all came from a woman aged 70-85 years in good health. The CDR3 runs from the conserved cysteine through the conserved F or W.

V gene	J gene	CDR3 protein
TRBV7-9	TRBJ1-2	CACSLDGLYGYTF
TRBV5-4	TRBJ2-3	CASSSSGTGRTDTQYF
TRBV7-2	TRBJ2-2	CASSTLRAGGLFF
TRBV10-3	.	CATRRSAGTTEQFF
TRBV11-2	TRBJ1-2	CASSLDLGTRGYTF
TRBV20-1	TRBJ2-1	CSEGQESYNEQFF
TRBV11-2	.	CASSPGGIGVEQFF
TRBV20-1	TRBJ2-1	CSAGDQDHNEQFF
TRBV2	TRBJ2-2	CASRRQGSVAGELFF
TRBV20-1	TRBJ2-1	CSALGLADFNEQFF
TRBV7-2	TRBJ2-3	CASSSGGRPSTDTQYF
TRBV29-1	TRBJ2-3	CSYMDRGLGDTQYF
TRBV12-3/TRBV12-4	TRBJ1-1	CASSKAGGGKTEAFF
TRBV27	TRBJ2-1	CASSPEVAGEQFF
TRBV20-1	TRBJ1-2	CSAWDREGYGYTF
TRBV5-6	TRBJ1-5	CASSFPGRGLFGNQPQHF
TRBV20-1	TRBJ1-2	CSARSPDPGGDYGYTF
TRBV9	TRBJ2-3	CASSVAPGVADTQYF
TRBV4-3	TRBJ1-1	CASSQGGSRETYTEALF
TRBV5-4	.	CASSSGLQQETQYF
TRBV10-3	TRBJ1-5	CTISESVLGSGNQPQHF
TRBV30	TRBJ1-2	CAWTTGINNYGYTF
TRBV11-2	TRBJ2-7	CASSVTLAGGDEQYF
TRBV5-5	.	CASSPSELASSEQYF
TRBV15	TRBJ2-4	CATRPADPNIQYF